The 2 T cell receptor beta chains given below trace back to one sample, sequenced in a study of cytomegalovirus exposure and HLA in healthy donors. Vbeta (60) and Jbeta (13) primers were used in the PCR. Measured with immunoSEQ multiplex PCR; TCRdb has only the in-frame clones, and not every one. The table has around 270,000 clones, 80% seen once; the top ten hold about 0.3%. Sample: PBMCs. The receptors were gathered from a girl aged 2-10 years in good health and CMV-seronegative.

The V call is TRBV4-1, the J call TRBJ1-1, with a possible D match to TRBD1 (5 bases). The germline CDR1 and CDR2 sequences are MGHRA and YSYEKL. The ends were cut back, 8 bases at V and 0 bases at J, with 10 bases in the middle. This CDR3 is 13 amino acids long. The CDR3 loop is CASATVMNTEAFF. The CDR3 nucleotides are TGCGCCAGCGCGACAGTCATGAACACTGAAGCTTTCTTT.

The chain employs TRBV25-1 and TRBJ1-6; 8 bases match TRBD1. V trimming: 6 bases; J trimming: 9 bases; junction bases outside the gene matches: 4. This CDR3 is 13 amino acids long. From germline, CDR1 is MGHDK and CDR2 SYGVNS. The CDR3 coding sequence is TGTGCCAGCAGGGACAGGGAGGGTTCACCCCTCCACTTT. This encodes CASRDREGSPLHF.